Detailed here is one T cell receptor (beta chain). Its antigen is still unknown. From germline, CDR1 is SEHNR and CDR2 FQNEAQ (reference sequence). The CDR3 extends over 14 amino acids. V shed 4 bases and J shed 0 bases, with 10 bases lying between them. These data belong to a study of persistence of HIV-infected CD4 T cells. Study background: A median of 8 years of suppressive ART preceded sampling.

Sequencing used immunoSEQ version 4 in survey mode. Profiling relied on immunoSEQ multiplex PCR, and the TCRdb table lists in-frame clones only, not all of them. The table records 37,000 or so clones, roughly 87% of them present only once. This nonspecific control used anti-CD3/anti-CD28 bead stimulation of CD4+ T cells. Sorting selected CD4+ T cells upregulating both CD40 ligand and CD69. For around 19 hours, CD8-depleted PBMCs received anti-CD28/CD49d costimulation, a CD40-blocking antibody and enfuvirtide. The sample was CD4+ T cells sorted from PBMCs after approximately 19-hour stimulation, taken from a patient who received antiretroviral therapy. The receptor was isolated from an adult man with HIV who was CMV-seropositive. This chain connects TRBV7-9 to TRBJ2-7; D is possibly TRBD2 (5 bases). The CDR3 region is CASSSRSGSYEQYF. The CDR3 coding sequence is TGTGCCAGCAGCTCCCGAAGCGGCTCCTACGAGCAGTACTTC.